This T cell receptor (beta chain) appears in the sequencing data of a study of OX40 agonist ivuxolimab in advanced cancers. Study as a whole: Patients received ivuxolimab, an intravenous treatment, every 2 weeks at 0.01 to 10 mg/kg. Those enrolled were roughly 80% male, with a mean age of around 55 years and ages from roughly 23 to 80. Study-level points and caveats: Averaging showed that CD8+ T cells had more expanded clones than CD4+ did. Low normalized T-cell clonal expansion was also seen in some nonresponders.

Details on this clone: Its antigen is not identified.

Clones were read by immunoSEQ multiplex PCR, and TCRdb kept only the in-frame ones, dropping some. The sample lists approximately 100,000 clones, around 85% occurring once. Trimming removed 8 bases at V and 6 bases at J, with 12 bases between. The CDR3 has 11 residues. Germline CDR1 SGHKS, CDR2 YYEKEE (reference sequence). V gene TRBV5-5 combines with J gene TRBJ2-7; tentative D call: TRBD2 (5 bases). The TCR comes from an adult with an advanced solid tumor such as melanoma, head and neck, liver or kidney cancer. Specimen: CD4+ or CD8+ T cells sorted from blood, collected in a trial of the OX40 agonist ivuxolimab. The CDR3 region has the DNA TGTGCCAGTCGGACTTCGTCCGAGCAGTACTTC. As protein: CASRTSSEQYF.